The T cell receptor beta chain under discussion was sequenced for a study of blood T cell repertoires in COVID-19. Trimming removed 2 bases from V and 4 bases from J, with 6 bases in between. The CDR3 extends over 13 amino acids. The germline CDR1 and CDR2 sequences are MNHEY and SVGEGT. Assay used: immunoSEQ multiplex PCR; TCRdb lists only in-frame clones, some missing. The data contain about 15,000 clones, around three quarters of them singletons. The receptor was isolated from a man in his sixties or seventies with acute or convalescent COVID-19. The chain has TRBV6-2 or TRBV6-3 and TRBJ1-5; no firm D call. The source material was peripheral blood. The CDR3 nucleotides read TGTGCCAGCAGTTACGAGGGTAATCAGCCCCAGCATTTT. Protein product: CASSYEGNQPQHF.